The 9 T cell receptor beta chains below all came from one sample that was sequenced in a study of blood T cells in healthy people across ages. Alongside a J-beta primer mix, a sample-barcoded 5' primer served in a second PCR lasting roughly 7 to 11 cycles. MiXCR, applied by TCRdb to the 5' RACE reads, yields one record per CDR3 protein. The repertoire has almost 1 million distinct CDR3 sequences, just over 50% of them found once; the top ten carry 20% to 25%. The sample comprised blood. These receptors were collected from a woman aged 55 to 70 in good health.

The chain uses TRBV20-1 and TRBJ2-3; D ambiguous. Germline lookup yields CDR1 DFQATT and CDR2 SNEGSKA (reference sequence). This CDR3 is built from 13 residues. V shed 0 bases and J shed 4 bases, with 8 bases lying between them. The CDR3 spells CSARDSQSDTQYF. DNA of the CDR3: TGCAGTGCTAGAGATAGCCAGTCAGATACGCAGTATTTT.

This clonotype was seen a handful of times. The rearrangement uses TRBV12-3 or TRBV12-4 and TRBJ2-5; 8 bases are a match to TRBD1. CDR3 length: 18 amino acids. With V trimmed by 0 bases and J by 1 base, 10 bases remained unmatched. CDR3 nucleotide sequence: TGTGCCAGCAGTTTAGCGCTCAGGGGGGACAGGACCCAAGAGACCCAGTACTTC. Protein product: CASSLALRGDRTQETQYF.

This clonotype has just a few counts. V and J are TRBV20-1 and TRBJ2-5; TRBD2 might be the D (6 bases). The J call may be in error: the DNA end matches TRBJ2-7 better. The germline CDR1 and CDR2 sequences are DFQATT and SNEGSKA (reference sequence). There are 16 residues in the CDR3. The CDR3 sequence: CSASQSRAGSPYEQYF. CDR3 sequence (DNA): TGCAGTGCTAGTCAGTCTCGTGCGGGATCCCCCTACGAGCAGTACTTC.

This clonotype was counted between two and nine times. This chain uses TRBV20-1 with TRBJ1-4; tentative D call: TRBD1 (6 bases). CDR1 and CDR2 (germline): DFQATT, SNEGSKA (reference sequence). The V end was cut by 3 bases, the J end by 4 bases, with 12 bases between. This CDR3 has 14 amino acids. The CDR3 bases are TGCAGTGCTAGGCGGGACACTAGTAATGAAAAACTGTTTTTT. This gives the protein CSARRDTSNEKLFF.

A word on this clonotype: Compared with germline, one end of the junction differs, possibly owing to a read error. V usage is TRBV27 and J usage is TRBJ1-1; 7 nucleotides agree with TRBD1. The CDR3 loop spans 15 amino acids. CDR1 MNHEY and CDR2 SMNVEV come from the germline V gene (reference sequence). The CDR3 spells CDSSSNIGTEQEAFF. CDR3 nucleotide sequence: TGTGACAGCAGTTCAAATATTGGGACAGAACAAGAAGCTTTCTTT.

The V gene is TRBV12-3 or TRBV12-4, the J gene TRBJ2-6; no definite D call. The CDR3 loop spans 15 amino acids. V was clipped by 2 bases and J by 2 bases, with 7 bases between them. CDR3 protein: CASSLWGAGANVLTF. The CDR3, as DNA: TGTGCCAGCAGTTTATGGGGTGCTGGGGCCAACGTCCTGACTTTC.

The V gene is TRBV20-1, the J gene TRBJ2-1; TRBD2 matches 7 bases. Germline V gives CDR1 DFQATT, CDR2 SNEGSKA (reference sequence). CDR3 length: 16 residues. The ends lost 0 bases at V and 6 bases at J; junction bases unmatched: 11. The CDR3 reads CSARDYFGGEGNEQFF. CDR3 DNA: TGCAGTGCTAGAGATTATTTCGGCGGGGAGGGCAATGAGCAGTTCTTC.

This CDR3 reads CASSRLGGTYQETQYF. CDR3 DNA sequence: TGTGCCAGCAGTCGTCTGGGCGGGACGTACCAAGAGACCCAGTACTTC. The chain recombines TRBV12-3 or TRBV12-4 with TRBJ2-5; TRBD2 is a possible D gene (6 bases). The ends were cut back, 5 bases at V and 0 bases at J, with 16 bases in the middle. The CDR3 extends over 16 amino acids.

The chain links TRBV4-3 to TRBJ2-1, with 10 bases aligning to TRBD2. The germline V gene has CDR1 LGHNA and CDR2 YSLEER. V lost 4 bases and J lost 8; bases outside the gene matches: 11. The CDR3 contains 16 residues. CDR3 protein: CASSRSSSGRGDEQFF. The DNA of the CDR3 is TGCGCCAGCAGCCGGTCTTCTAGCGGGAGAGGGGATGAGCAGTTCTTC.